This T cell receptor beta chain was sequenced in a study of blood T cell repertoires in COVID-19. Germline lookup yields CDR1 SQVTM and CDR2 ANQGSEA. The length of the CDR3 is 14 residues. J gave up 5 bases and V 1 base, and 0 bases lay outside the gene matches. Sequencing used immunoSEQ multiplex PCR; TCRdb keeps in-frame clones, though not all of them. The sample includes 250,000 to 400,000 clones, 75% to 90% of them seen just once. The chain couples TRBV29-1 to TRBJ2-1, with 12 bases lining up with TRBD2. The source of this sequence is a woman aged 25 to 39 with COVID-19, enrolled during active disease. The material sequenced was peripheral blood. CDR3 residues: CSVEGLAGDNEQFF. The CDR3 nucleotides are TGCAGCGTTGAAGGACTAGCGGGAGACAATGAGCAGTTCTTC.